These 8 T cell receptor beta chains came from one sample sequenced in a study of T cell responses to AZD1222 COVID-19 vaccine. Method: immunoSEQ multiplex PCR; TCRdb's copy keeps in-frame clones and lacks some. The table lists around 99,000 clones, around nine tenths of them singletons, with approximately 22% in the top ten. The material was peripheral blood, obtained on day 0 of AZD1222 vaccination. The receptors derive from an adult in good health.

The V gene is TRBV4-3, the J gene TRBJ2-7; 11 nucleotides match TRBD2. The CDR3 is 15 amino acids. Germline loops: CDR1 LGHNA, CDR2 YSLEER. Trimming removed 4 bases from V and 4 bases from J; junction bases left unmatched: 6. The CDR3 region has the DNA TGCGCCAGCAGCCCGTCATCTAGCGGGGGGTACGAGCAGTACTTC. This encodes CASSPSSSGGYEQYF.

The V gene is TRBV6-5, the J gene TRBJ2-5, with D unresolved. Germline-derived CDR1 and CDR2 are MNHEY and SVGAGI. V gave up 6 bases and J gave up 5 bases, with 7 bases separating them. This CDR3 is 11 amino acids long. This CDR3 is CASRSRETQYF. CDR3 bases: TGTGCCAGCAGATCCCGGGAGACCCAGTACTTC.

This chain connects TRBV11-2 to TRBJ2-7; the match to TRBD1 covers 8 bases. With 4 bases clipped from V and 7 bases from J, the junction kept 18 bases outside the gene matches. The CDR3 extends over 17 amino acids. Germline assignment: CDR1 SGHAT and CDR2 FQNNGV. The CDR3 protein is CASSSLRDRSLGREQYF. DNA of the CDR3: TGTGCCAGCAGCTCCCTCAGGGACAGGTCGCTAGGACGGGAGCAGTACTTC.

This chain connects TRBV9 to TRBJ1-2; 7 bases are a match to TRBD1. Germline lookup yields CDR1 SGDLS and CDR2 YYNGEE. The CDR3 is 13 amino acids. Unmatched junction bases numbered 8, after V lost 4 bases and J lost 8 bases. The CDR3 loop is CASSQTGPYGYTF. The CDR3 region has the DNA TGTGCCAGCAGCCAGACAGGGCCCTACGGCTACACCTTC.

The genes are TRBV30 and TRBJ2-7; the D gene could be TRBD1 or TRBD2 (5 bases each). Germline CDR1 GTSNPN, CDR2 SVGIG (reference sequence). Trimming removed 4 bases from V and 6 bases from J, with 19 bases in between. CDR3 size: 14 residues. The CDR3 region has the DNA TGTGCCTGGAACCAAGGGACGATGAGGACCGAGCAGTACTTC. Its protein product is CAWNQGTMRTEQYF.

This clone occurred a few times. The rearrangement links TRBV27 to TRBJ2-5; no reliable D call. The CDR3 totals 10 residues. Germline CDR1 is MNHEY and CDR2 is SMNVEV (reference sequence). The V gene lost 5 bases and the J gene lost 5 bases, with 3 bases spanning the gap. The DNA of the CDR3 is TGTGCCAGCAGTGCGGAGACCCAGTACTTC. Translation gives CASSAETQYF.

This sequence joins TRBV7-9 and TRBJ2-7; 7 nucleotides agree with TRBD1. Germline V lookup: CDR1 SEHNR, CDR2 FQNEAQ (reference sequence). The V gene end was trimmed by 3 bases and the J gene end by 6 bases; junction bases not matched to a gene: 2. The CDR3 has 12 amino acids. CDR3: CASSLTGFEQYF. CDR3 coding DNA: TGTGCCAGCAGCTTGACAGGGTTCGAGCAGTACTTC.

The chain joins TRBV12-3 or TRBV12-4 to TRBJ2-7; the match to TRBD1 covers 9 bases. The CDR3 spans 13 residues. J was trimmed by 3 bases and V by 7 bases; bases with no gene match: 4. The CDR3 loop reads CASTGTGNYEQYF. Here the CDR3 DNA reads TGTGCCAGCACCGGGACAGGGAACTACGAGCAGTACTTC.